The clone carrying this T cell receptor (beta chain) was detected many times. The data belong to a study of T-cell memory formation after mild COVID-19. From the 5' RACE reads, TCRdb called clonotypes with MiXCR, one entry per CDR3 protein. Among a few hundred thousand distinct CDR3 sequences, around 15% were seen once, and the ten largest hold over 20%. Germline assignment: CDR1 MGHRA and CDR2 YSYEKL. V was cut by 0 bases and J by 3 bases, with 5 bases left in between. This CDR3 spans 13 amino acids. The clonotype was recovered from a man aged 18 to 30 who had mild COVID-19 (a few samples of this study predate the infection). Cell type and time point are not known. The genes are TRBV4-1 and TRBJ1-1, with D possibly matching TRBD1 (5 bases). Sequenced: PBMCs or a T cell subset sorted from them (not recorded which). This CDR3 is CASSQDRDTEAFF. CDR3 nucleotide sequence: TGCGCCAGCAGCCAAGACAGGGACACTGAAGCTTTCTTT.